Below, one T cell receptor (beta chain) is given with its context. Its antigen is undetermined. The record originates from a study of cytotoxic CD8 clonotypes in ibrutinib-treated CLL. Points from the study as a whole: Public clonotypes (which were uncommon) either contracted or remained stable on treatment.

Sequencing used immunoSEQ multiplex PCR; TCRdb keeps in-frame clones, though not all of them. Altogether 130,000 or so clones are present, 70% to 80% being singletons, with the ten largest covering 25% to 30%. CDR3 length equals 13 residues. Germline V gene sequence: CDR1 LNHNV, CDR2 YYDKDF (reference sequence). V gave up 1 base and J gave up 1 base, with 4 bases separating them. The clonotype was recovered from a human donor with chronic lymphocytic leukemia. The chain couples TRBV15 to TRBJ1-1; unclear D gene. The sequencing used PBMCs, collected after 12 months of ibrutinib treatment. CDR3 in amino acids: CATSRGENTEAFF. In DNA form, the CDR3 reads TGTGCCACCAGCAGAGGTGAGAACACTGAAGCTTTCTTT.